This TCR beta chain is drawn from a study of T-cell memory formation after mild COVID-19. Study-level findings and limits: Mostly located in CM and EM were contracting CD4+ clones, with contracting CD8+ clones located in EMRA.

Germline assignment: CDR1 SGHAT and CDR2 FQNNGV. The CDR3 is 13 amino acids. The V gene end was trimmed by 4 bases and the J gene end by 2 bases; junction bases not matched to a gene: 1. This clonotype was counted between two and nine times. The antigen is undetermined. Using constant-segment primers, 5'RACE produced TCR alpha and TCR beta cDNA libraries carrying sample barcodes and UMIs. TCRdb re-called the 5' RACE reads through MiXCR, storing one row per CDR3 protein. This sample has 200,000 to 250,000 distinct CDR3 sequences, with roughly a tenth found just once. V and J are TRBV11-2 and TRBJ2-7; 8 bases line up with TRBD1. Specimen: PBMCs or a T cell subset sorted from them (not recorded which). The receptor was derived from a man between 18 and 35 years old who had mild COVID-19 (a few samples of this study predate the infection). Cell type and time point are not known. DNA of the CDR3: TGTGCCAGCAGCTCAGGGGGCCCCTACGAGCAGTACTTC. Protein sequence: CASSSGGPYEQYF.